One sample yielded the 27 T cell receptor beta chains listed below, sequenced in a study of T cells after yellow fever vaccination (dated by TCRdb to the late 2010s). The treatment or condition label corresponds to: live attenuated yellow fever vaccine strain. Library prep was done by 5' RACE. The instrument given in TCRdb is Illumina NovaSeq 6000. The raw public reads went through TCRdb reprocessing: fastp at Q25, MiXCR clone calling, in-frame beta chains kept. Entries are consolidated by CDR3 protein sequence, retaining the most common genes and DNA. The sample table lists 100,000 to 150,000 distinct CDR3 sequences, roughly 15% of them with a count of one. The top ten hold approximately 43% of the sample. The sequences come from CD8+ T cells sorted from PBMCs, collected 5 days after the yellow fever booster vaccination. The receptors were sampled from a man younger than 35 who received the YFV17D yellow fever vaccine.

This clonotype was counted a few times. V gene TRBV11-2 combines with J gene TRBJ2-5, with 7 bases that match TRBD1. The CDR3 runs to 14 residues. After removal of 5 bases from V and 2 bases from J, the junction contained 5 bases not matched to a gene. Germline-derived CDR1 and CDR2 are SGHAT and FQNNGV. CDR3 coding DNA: TGTGCCAGCAGCCGGACAGGAACACAAGAGACCCAGTACTTC. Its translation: CASSRTGTQETQYF.

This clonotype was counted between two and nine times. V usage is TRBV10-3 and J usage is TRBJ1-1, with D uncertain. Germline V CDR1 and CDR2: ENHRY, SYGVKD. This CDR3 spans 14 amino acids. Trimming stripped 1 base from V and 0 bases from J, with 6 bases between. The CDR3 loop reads CAISEYGMNTEAFF. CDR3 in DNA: TGTGCCATCAGTGAGTACGGGATGAACACTGAAGCTTTCTTT.

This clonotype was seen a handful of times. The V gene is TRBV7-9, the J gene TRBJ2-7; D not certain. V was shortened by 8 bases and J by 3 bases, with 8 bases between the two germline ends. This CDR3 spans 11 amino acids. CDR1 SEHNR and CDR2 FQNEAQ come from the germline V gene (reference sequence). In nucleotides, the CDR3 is TGTGCCAGCGGTCCGAGCTACGAGCAGTACTTC. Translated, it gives CASGPSYEQYF.

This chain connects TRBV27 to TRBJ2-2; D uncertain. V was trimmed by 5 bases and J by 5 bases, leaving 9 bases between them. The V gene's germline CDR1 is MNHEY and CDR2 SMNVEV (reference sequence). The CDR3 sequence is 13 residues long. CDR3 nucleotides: TGTGCCAGCAGTCTCGAGTGGACCGGGGAGCTGTTTTTT. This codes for CASSLEWTGELFF.

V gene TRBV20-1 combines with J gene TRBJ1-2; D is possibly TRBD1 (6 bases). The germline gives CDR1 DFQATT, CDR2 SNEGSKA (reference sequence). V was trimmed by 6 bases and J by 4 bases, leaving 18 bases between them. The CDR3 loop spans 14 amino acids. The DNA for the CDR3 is TGCAGTGCCGCCGGCCAGGGGTTATTCTATGGCTACACCTTC. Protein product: CSAAGQGLFYGYTF.

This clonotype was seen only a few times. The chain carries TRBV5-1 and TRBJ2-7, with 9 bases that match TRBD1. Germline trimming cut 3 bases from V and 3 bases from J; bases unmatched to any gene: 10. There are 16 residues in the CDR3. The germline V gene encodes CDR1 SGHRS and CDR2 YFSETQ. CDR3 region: CASSSSTGGLFYEQYF. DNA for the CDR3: TGCGCCAGCAGCTCGTCAACAGGGGGCTTGTTCTACGAGCAGTACTTC.

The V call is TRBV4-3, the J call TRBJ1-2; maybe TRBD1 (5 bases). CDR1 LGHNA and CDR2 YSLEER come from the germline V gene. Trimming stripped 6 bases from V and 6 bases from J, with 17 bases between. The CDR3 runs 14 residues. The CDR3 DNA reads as TGCGCCAGCAGTCGGGGTGGGGGATTGGATGGCTACACCTTC. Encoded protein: CASSRGGGLDGYTF.

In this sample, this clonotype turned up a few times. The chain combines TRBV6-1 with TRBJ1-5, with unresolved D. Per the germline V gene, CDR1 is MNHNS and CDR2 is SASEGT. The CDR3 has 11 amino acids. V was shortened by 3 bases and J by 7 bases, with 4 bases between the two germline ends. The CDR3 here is CASSDVQPQHF. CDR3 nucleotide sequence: TGTGCCAGCAGTGACGTGCAGCCCCAGCATTTT.

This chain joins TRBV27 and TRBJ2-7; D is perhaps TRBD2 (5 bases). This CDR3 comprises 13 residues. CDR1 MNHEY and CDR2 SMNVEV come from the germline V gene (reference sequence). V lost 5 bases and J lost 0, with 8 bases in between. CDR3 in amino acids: CASSPLASYEQYF. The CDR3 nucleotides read TGTGCCAGCAGTCCTCTAGCCTCCTACGAGCAGTACTTC.

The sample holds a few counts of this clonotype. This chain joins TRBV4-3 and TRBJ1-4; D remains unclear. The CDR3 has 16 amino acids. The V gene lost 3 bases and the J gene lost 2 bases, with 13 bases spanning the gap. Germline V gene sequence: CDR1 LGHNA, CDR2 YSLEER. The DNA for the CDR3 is TGCGCCAGCAGCCATGTATACCTGGGGACTAATGAAAAACTGTTTTTT. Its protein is CASSHVYLGTNEKLFF.

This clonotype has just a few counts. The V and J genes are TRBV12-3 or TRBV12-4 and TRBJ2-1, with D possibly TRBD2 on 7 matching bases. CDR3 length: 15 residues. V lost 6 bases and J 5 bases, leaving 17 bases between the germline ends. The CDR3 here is CASRLTAGAHNEQFF. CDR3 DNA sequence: TGTGCCAGCAGGCTTACTGCGGGGGCTCACAATGAGCAGTTCTTC.

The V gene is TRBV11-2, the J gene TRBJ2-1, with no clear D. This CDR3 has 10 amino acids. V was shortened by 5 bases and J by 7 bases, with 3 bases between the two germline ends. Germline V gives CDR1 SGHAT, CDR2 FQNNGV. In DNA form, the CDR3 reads TGTGCCAGCAGCCGGAATGAGCAGTTCTTC. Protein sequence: CASSRNEQFF.

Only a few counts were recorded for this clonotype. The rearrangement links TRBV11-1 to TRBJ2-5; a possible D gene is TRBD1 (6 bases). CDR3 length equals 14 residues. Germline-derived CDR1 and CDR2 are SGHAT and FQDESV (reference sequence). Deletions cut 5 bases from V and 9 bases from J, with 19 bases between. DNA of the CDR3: TGTGCCAGCAGCCTCTCAGGGGAGTTTGTCCCCCAGTACTTC. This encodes CASSLSGEFVPQYF.

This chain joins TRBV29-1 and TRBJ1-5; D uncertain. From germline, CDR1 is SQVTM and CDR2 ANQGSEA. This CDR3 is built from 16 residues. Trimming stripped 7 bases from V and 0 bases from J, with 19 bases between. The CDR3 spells CSATEVIGFSNQPQHF. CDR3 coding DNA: TGCAGCGCGACCGAAGTAATAGGGTTTAGCAATCAGCCCCAGCATTTT.

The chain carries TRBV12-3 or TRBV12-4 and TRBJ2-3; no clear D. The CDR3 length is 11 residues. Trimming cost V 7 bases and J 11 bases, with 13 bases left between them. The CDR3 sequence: CASTMDRRQYF. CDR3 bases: TGTGCCAGCACTATGGACCGGAGGCAGTATTTT.

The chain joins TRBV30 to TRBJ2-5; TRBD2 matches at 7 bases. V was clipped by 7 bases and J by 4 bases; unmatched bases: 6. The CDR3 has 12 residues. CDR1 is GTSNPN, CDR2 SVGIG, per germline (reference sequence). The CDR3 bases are TGTGCCTTGTCAGCGGGGCTAGAGACCCAGTACTTC. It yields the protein CALSAGLETQYF. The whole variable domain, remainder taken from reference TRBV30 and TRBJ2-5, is SQTIHQWPATLVQPVGSPLSLECTVEGTSNPNLYWYRQAAGRGLQLLFYSVGIGQISSEVPQNLSASRPQDRQFILSSKKLLLSDSGFYLCALSAGLETQYFGPGTRLLVL.

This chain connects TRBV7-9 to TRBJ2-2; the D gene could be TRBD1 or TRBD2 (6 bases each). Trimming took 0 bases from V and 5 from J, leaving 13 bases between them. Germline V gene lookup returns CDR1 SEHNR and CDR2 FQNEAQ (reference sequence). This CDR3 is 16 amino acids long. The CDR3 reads CASSLAPGARTGELFF. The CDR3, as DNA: TGTGCCAGCAGCTTAGCCCCGGGGGCACGGACCGGGGAGCTGTTTTTT.

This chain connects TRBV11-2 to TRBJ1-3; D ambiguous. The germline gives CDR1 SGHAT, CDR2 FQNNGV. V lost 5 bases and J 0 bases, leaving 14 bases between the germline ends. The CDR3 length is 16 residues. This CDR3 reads CASSEREEPSGNTIYF. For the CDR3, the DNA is TGTGCCAGCAGCGAAAGGGAGGAACCCTCTGGAAACACCATATATTTT.

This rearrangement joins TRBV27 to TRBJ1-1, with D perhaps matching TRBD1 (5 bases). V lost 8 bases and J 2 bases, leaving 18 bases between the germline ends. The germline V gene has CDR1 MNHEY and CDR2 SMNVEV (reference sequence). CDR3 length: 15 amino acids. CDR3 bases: TGTGCCAGCGGTCCAAGGTCGGGGCTAAACACTGAAGCTTTCTTT. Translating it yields CASGPRSGLNTEAFF.

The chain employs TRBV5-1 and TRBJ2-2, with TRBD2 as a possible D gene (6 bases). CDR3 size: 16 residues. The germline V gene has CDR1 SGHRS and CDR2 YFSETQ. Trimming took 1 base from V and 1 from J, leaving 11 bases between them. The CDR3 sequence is CASSLLGGRNTGELFF. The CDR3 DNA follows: TGCGCCAGCAGCTTGCTCGGGGGACGGAACACCGGGGAGCTGTTTTTT.

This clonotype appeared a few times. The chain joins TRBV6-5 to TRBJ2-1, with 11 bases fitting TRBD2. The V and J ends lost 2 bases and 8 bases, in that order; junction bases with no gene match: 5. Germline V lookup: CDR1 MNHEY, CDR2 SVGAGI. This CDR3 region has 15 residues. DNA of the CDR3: TGTGCCAGCAGTTACGTAGCGGGGGGGAGCGATGAGCAGTTCTTC. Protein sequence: CASSYVAGGSDEQFF.

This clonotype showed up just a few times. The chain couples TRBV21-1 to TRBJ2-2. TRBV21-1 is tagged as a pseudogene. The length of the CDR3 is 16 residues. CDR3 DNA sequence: TGTGCCAGCAGCAAAGGGCTGGGGACGGACACCGGGGAGCTGTTTTTT. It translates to CASSKGLGTDTGELFF.

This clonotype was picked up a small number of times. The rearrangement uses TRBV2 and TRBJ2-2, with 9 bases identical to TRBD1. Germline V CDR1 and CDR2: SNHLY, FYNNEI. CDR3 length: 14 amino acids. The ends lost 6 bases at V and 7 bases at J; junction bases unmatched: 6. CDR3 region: CASSPGQGGGELFF. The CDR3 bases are TGTGCCAGCAGCCCGGGACAGGGAGGCGGGGAGCTGTTTTTT.

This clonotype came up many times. In nucleotides, the CDR3 is TGTGCCAGCAGTTTGAGGGGAGGGGAGCTGTTTTTT. As protein: CASSLRGGELFF. The chain uses TRBV12-3 or TRBV12-4 and TRBJ2-2; D may match TRBD1 or TRBD2 (5 bases each). The CDR3 covers 12 residues. V lost 3 bases and J 8 bases, leaving 7 bases between the germline ends.

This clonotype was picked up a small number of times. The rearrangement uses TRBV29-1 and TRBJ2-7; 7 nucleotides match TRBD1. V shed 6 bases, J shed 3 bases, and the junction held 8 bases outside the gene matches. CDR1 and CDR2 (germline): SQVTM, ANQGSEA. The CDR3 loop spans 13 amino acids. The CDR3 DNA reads TGCAGCGTACTCTTACAGGGGTACTACGAGCAGTACTTC. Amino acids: CSVLLQGYYEQYF.

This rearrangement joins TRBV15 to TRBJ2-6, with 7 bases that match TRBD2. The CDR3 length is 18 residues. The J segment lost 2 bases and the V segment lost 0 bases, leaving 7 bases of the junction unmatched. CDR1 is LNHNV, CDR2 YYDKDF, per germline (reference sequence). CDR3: CATSRDLGGKTGANVLTF. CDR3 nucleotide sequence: TGTGCCACCAGCAGAGACTTGGGGGGGAAGACTGGGGCCAACGTCCTGACTTTC.

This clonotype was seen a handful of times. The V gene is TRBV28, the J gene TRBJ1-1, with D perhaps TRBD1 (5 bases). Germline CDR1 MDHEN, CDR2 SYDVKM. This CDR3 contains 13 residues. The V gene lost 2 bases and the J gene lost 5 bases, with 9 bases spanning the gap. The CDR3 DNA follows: TGTGCCAGCAGTTTACAGGGTAAAACTGAAGCTTTCTTT. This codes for CASSLQGKTEAFF. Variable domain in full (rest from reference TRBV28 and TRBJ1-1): DVKVTQSSRYLVKRTGEKVFLECVQDMDHENMFWYRQDPGLGLRLIYFSYDVKMKEKGDIPEGYSVSREKKERFSLILESASTNQTSMYLCASSLQGKTEAFFGQGTRLTVV.